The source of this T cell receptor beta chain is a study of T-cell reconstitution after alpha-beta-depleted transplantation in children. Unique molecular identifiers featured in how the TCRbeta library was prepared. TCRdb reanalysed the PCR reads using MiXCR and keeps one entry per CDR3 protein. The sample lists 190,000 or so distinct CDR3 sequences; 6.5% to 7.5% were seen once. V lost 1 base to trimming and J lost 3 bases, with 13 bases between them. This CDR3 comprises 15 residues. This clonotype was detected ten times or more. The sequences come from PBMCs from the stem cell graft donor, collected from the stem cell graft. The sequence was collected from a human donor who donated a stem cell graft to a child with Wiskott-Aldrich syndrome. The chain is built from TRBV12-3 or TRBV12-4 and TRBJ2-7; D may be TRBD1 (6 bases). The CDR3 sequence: CASSLDTGFHYEQYF. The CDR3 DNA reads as TGTGCCAGCAGTTTAGATACAGGGTTTCACTACGAGCAGTACTTC.